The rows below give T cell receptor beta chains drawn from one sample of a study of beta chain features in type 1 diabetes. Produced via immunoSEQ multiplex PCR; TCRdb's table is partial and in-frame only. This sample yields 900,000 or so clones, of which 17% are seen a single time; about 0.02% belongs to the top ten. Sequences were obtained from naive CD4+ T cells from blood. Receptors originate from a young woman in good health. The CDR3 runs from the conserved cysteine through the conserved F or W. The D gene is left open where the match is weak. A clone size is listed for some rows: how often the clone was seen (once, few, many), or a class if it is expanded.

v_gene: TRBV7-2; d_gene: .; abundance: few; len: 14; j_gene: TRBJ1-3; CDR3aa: CASSLGRGRNTIYF; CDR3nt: TGTGCCAGCAGCTTAGGGCGCGGAAGAAACACCATATATTTT
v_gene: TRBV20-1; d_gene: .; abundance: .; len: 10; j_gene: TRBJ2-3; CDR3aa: CSASTDTQYF; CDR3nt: TGCAGTGCTAGTACAGATACGCAGTATTTT
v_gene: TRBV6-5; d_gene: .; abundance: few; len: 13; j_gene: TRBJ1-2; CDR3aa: CASSYGGSGGYTF; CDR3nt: TGTGCCAGCAGTTACGGGGGAAGCGGTGGCTACACCTTC
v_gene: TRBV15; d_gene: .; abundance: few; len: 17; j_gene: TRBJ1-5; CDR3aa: CATSRDGHSGGKQPQHF; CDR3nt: TGTGCCACCAGCAGAGATGGCCATTCGGGGGGGAAACAGCCCCAGCATTTT
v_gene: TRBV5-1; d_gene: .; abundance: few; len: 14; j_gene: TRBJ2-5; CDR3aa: CASSQGDRRETQYF; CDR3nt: TGCGCCAGCAGCCAAGGGGACCGTCGAGAGACCCAGTACTTC
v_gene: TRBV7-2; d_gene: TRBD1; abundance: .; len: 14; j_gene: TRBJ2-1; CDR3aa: CASSGDRGLGEQFF; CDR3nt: TGTGCCAGCAGCGGGGACAGGGGGCTGGGTGAGCAGTTCTTC
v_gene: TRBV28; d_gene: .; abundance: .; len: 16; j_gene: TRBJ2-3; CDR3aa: CASSLTLAQTTDTQYF; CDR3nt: TGTGCCAGCAGTTTAACCCTAGCACAAACCACAGATACGCAGTATTTT
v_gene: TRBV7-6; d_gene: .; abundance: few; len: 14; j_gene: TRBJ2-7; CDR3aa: CASSQLYREGRQYF; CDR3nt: TGTGCCAGCAGCCAGCTTTACAGGGAAGGTCGGCAGTACTTC
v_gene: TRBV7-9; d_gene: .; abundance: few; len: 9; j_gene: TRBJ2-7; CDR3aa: CASSYEQYF; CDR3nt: TGTGCCAGCTCATACGAGCAGTACTTC
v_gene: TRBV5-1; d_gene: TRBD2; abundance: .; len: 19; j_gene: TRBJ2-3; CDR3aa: CASSFGPTSGSSSTDTQYF; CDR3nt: TGCGCCAGCAGCTTTGGACCGACTAGCGGGAGCTCTAGCACAGATACGCAGTATTTT
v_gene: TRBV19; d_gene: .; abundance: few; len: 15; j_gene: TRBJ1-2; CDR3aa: CASLLRHPLRDGYTF; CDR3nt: TGTGCCAGTCTTCTCCGACACCCTCTAAGGGATGGCTACACCTTC
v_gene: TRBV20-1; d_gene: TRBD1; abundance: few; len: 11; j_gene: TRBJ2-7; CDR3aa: CSVGGGYEQYF; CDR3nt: TGCAGTGTAGGGGGCGGCTACGAGCAGTACTTC
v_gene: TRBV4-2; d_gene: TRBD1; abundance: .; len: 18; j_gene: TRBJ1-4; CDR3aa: CASSQVPGQGPTNEKLFF; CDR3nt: TGTGCCAGCAGCCAAGTCCCGGGACAGGGGCCAACTAATGAAAAACTGTTTTTT
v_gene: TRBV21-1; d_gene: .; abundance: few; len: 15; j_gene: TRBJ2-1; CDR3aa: CASSKWERSYNEQFF; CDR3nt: TGTGCCAGCAGCAAGTGGGAAAGGTCCTACAATGAGCAGTTCTTC
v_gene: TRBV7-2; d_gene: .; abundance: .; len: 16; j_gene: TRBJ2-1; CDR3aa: CASSLRAGGGTYEQFF; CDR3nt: TGTGCCAGCAGCCTCCGCGCAGGAGGAGGCACGTATGAGCAGTTCTTC
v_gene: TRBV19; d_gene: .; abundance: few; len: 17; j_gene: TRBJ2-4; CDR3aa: CASSIDLNGENQNIQYF; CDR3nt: TGTGCCAGTAGTATAGATCTAAACGGAGAGAACCAAAACATTCAGTACTTC
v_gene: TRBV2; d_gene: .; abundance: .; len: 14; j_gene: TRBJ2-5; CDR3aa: CASSEHRYQETQYF; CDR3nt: TGTGCCAGCAGTGAACACAGATACCAAGAGACCCAGTACTTC
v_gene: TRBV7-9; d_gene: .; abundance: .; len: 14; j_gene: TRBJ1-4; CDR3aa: CASSQSERGEKLFF; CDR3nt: TGTGCCAGCAGCCAATCAGAACGAGGTGAAAAACTGTTTTTT
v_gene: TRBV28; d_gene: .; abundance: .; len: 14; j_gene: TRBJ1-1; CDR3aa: CASISPGGFTEAFF; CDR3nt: TGTGCCAGCATATCGCCGGGTGGGTTCACTGAAGCTTTCTTT
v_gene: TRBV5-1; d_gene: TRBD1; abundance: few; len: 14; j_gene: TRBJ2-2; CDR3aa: CASSLTGVPGELFF; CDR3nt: TGCGCCAGCAGCTTAACAGGGGTGCCCGGGGAGCTGTTTTTT
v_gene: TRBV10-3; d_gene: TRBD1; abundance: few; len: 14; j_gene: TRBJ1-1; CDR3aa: CAISSDRGGTEAFF; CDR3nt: TGTGCCATCAGTAGCGACAGGGGGGGCACTGAAGCTTTCTTT
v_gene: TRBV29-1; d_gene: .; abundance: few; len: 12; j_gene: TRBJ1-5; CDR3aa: CSVGQRNQPQHF; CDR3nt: TGCAGCGTCGGACAGAGAAATCAGCCCCAGCATTTT
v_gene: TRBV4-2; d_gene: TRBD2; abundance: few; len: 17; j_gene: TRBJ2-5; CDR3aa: CASSQGASGSGRETQYF; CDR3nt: TGTGCCAGCAGCCAAGGGGCCAGCGGGAGCGGGAGGGAGACCCAGTACTTC
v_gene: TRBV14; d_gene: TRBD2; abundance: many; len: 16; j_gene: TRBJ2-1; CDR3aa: CASSQGLAGSYNEQFF; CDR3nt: TGTGCCAGCAGCCAGGGACTAGCGGGCTCCTACAATGAGCAGTTCTTC
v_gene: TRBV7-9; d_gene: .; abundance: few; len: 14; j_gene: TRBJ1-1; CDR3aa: CASSLDSFDSEAFF; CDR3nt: TGTGCCAGCAGCTTAGATTCGTTTGACAGTGAAGCTTTCTTT